A single sample gave rise to the 32 T cell receptor beta chains below, sequenced in a study of blood T cell repertoires in COVID-19. Sequencing was performed with immunoSEQ multiplex PCR; in TCRdb, only in-frame clones are kept and a portion is missing. The sample carries a few thousand clones, about 89% recorded once. Sequencing was done on a sample of peripheral blood. Receptors originate from a man aged 50 to 60 with active COVID-19.

The gene calls are TRBV5-4 and TRBJ1-1; TRBD1 aligns across 7 bases. V gave up 4 bases and J gave up 0 bases; unmatched junction bases: 12. CDR1 is SGHNT, CDR2 YYREEE, per germline (reference sequence). The CDR3 consists of 17 residues. The CDR3 bases are TGTGCCAGCAGCCGCCGGGACAGAGTCTCAATGAACACTGAAGCTTTCTTT. It is translated as CASSRRDRVSMNTEAFF.

The chain carries TRBV3-1 (or the pseudogene TRBV3-2) and TRBJ2-7; 7 bases are shared with TRBD1. The CDR3 totals 12 residues. The trim removed 8 bases at V and 2 bases at J, leaving 3 bases unmatched. CDR1 and CDR2 from the germline V gene are LGHDT and YNNKEL (reference sequence). The CDR3 DNA follows: TGTGCCAGCCGACAGGGAACCTACGAGCAGTACTTC. It translates to CASRQGTYEQYF.

This clone appeared once. In nucleotides, the CDR3 is TGTGCCAGTATCCCATCGCCTAGCGGGAGCGGGGAGCTGTTTTTT. Protein: CASIPSPSGSGELFF. The chain recombines TRBV19 with TRBJ2-2; 10 nucleotides align to TRBD2. Germline loops: CDR1 LNHDA, CDR2 SQIVND (reference sequence). The CDR3 totals 15 residues. Trimming took 7 bases from V and 7 from J; bases not matched to a gene: 9.

This clone occurred a few times. This chain connects TRBV5-5 to TRBJ2-3, with TRBD1 matching 7 bases. The CDR3 loop spans 13 amino acids. Unmatched junction bases numbered 0, after V lost 1 base and J lost 4 bases. Germline V lookup: CDR1 SGHKS, CDR2 YYEKEE (reference sequence). The CDR3 bases are TGTGCCAGCAGCTTGCAGGGGGCAGATACGCAGTATTTT. Translating it yields CASSLQGADTQYF.

V usage is TRBV25-1 and J usage is TRBJ1-2, with D perhaps TRBD1 (6 bases). This CDR3 has 14 amino acids. V lost 7 bases and J 4 bases, leaving 16 bases between the germline ends. Per the germline V gene, CDR1 is MGHDK and CDR2 is SYGVNS. The CDR3 is CASTERGQGYGYTF. In DNA form, the CDR3 reads TGTGCCAGCACCGAGCGGGGGCAGGGCTATGGCTACACCTTC.

The V and J genes are TRBV6-2 or TRBV6-3 and TRBJ2-7; 9 bases agree with TRBD1. With V trimmed by 2 bases and J by 12 bases, 2 bases remained unmatched. The germline V gene has CDR1 MNHEY and CDR2 SVGEGT. CDR3 length: 11 residues. Here the CDR3 DNA reads TGTGCCAGCAGTTACCTGGGACAGGGGTACTTC. This encodes CASSYLGQGYF.

The V and J genes are TRBV7-8 and TRBJ1-2, with 10 bases fitting TRBD1. The V segment lost 4 bases and the J segment 7 bases; nucleotides outside the gene matches: 6. Germline assignment: CDR1 SGHVS and CDR2 FQNEAQ. CDR3 length equals 14 residues. The chain's CDR3 is CASSSGQGVAGYTF. CDR3 in DNA: TGTGCCAGCAGCTCAGGACAGGGGGTTGCTGGCTACACCTTC.

This clone came up once. This chain connects TRBV18 to TRBJ1-2, with TRBD1 identical over 10 bases. This CDR3 spans 15 amino acids. Germline V lookup: CDR1 KGHSH, CDR2 LQKENI. V was clipped by 2 bases and J by 8 bases; unmatched bases: 8. The CDR3 sequence: CASSPWDRGWMGYTF. DNA of the CDR3: TGTGCCAGCTCACCATGGGACAGGGGATGGATGGGCTACACCTTC. Full variable domain (outside the CDR3, taken from reference TRBV18 and TRBJ1-2): NAGVMQNPRHLVRRRGQEARLRCSPMKGHSHVYWYRQLPEEGLKFMVYLQKENIIDESGMPKERFSAEFPKEGPSILRIQQVVRGDSAAYFCASSPWDRGWMGYTFGSGTRLTVV.

The J gene is TRBJ2-1, the V gene TRBV18; TRBD2 agrees at 11 bases. V shed 6 bases and J 10 bases; nucleotides not matched to a gene: 14. Germline loops: CDR1 KGHSH, CDR2 LQKENI. This CDR3 comprises 16 residues. The CDR3 bases are TGTGCCAGCTCGCTTCATAGCGGGAGGGCCCTTTGGGAGCAGTTCTTC. Translation: CASSLHSGRALWEQFF.

The chain is built from TRBV29-1 and TRBJ1-4, with 9 bases matching TRBD1. Germline V gives CDR1 SQVTM, CDR2 ANQGSEA. The CDR3 is 13 residues long. With V trimmed by 6 bases and J by 11 bases, 10 bases remained unmatched. The CDR3 spells CSVQGQGTFKLFF. The CDR3 region has the DNA TGCAGCGTCCAGGGACAGGGCACATTTAAACTGTTTTTT.

J is TRBJ1-1 and V is TRBV29-1, with D possibly matching TRBD1 (5 bases). V gave up 8 bases and J gave up 1 base, with 11 bases separating them. Per germline, CDR1 SQVTM and CDR2 ANQGSEA. The CDR3 covers 12 residues. The CDR3 loop is CSYYRKNTEAFF. CDR3 in DNA: TGCAGCTACTACAGGAAGAACACTGAAGCTTTCTTT.

V gene TRBV9 combines with J gene TRBJ2-2, with TRBD2 matching 8 bases. The germline V gene has CDR1 SGDLS and CDR2 YYNGEE. This CDR3 comprises 16 residues. With V trimmed by 0 bases and J by 1 base, 2 bases remained unmatched. This CDR3 reads CASSVVTSGNTGELFF. The CDR3 coding sequence is TGTGCCAGCAGCGTAGTAACTAGCGGGAACACCGGGGAGCTGTTTTTT.

This chain uses TRBV7-3 with TRBJ2-1; 7 positions agree with TRBD1. The CDR3 runs 15 residues. V lost 2 bases to trimming and J lost 2 bases; unmatched junction nucleotides: 3. The germline CDR1 and CDR2 sequences are SGHTA and FQGTGA. The chain's CDR3 is CASSLRQGAYNEQFF. CDR3 nucleotides: TGTGCCAGCAGCTTACGGCAGGGGGCCTACAATGAGCAGTTCTTC.

The chain links TRBV5-6 to TRBJ2-1, with 9 nucleotides matching TRBD2. Looked up from germline, CDR1 is SGHDT and CDR2 is YYEEEE. J was trimmed by 8 bases and V by 6 bases; bases with no gene match: 9. This CDR3 is built from 14 residues. CDR3 in amino acids: CASISLAGFDEQFF. The CDR3 DNA reads TGTGCCAGCATCTCCCTAGCGGGATTCGATGAGCAGTTCTTC.

The rearrangement joins TRBV7-2 to TRBJ1-1, with 8 bases that match TRBD1. There are 15 residues in the CDR3. Trimming removed 5 bases from V and 5 bases from J; junction bases left unmatched: 10. Germline lookup yields CDR1 SGHTA and CDR2 FQGNSA. CDR3 protein: CASSPAGGVGTEAFF. The CDR3 DNA is TGTGCCAGCAGCCCGGCAGGGGGCGTAGGGACTGAAGCTTTCTTT.

This chain uses TRBV6-5 with TRBJ2-1, with D possibly being TRBD2 (7 bases). CDR1 is MNHEY, CDR2 SVGAGI, per germline. Deletions cut 1 base from V and 7 bases from J, with 14 bases between. CDR3 length equals 15 residues. The CDR3 reads CASSYLRGLGNEQFF. The CDR3 bases are TGTGCCAGCAGTTACTTGCGGGGGCTTGGGAATGAGCAGTTCTTC.

The chain joins TRBV13 to TRBJ2-7; possibly TRBD1 for D (6 bases). The CDR3 length is 15 residues. Germline-derived CDR1 and CDR2 are PRHDT and FYEKMQ (reference sequence). The V end lost 4 bases, the J end lost 3 bases, and 16 bases lay between the germline ends. CDR3 sequence: CASSSPTTGDYEQYF. CDR3 nucleotides: TGTGCCAGCAGCTCGCCTACGACAGGAGACTACGAGCAGTACTTC.

This chain connects TRBV4-1 to TRBJ1-4, with D perhaps TRBD1 (5 bases). This CDR3 is 19 amino acids long. Trimming pared 8 bases from V and 3 bases from J, leaving 28 bases between. From germline, CDR1 is MGHRA and CDR2 YSYEKL. CDR3 sequence reads: CASLGPSRNGALANEKLFF. The CDR3 coding sequence is TGCGCCAGCCTAGGGCCAAGTAGGAATGGGGCGCTAGCTAATGAAAAACTGTTTTTT.

The CDR3 spells CAISLTGNLADGYTF. In nucleotides, the CDR3 is TGTGCCATCAGCCTTACAGGGAACTTAGCTGATGGCTACACCTTC. The chain employs TRBV10-3 and TRBJ1-2; maybe TRBD1 (6 bases). Germline V lookup: CDR1 ENHRY, CDR2 SYGVKD. The ends were cut back, 6 bases at V and 6 bases at J, with 20 bases in the middle. CDR3 length: 15 amino acids.

The chain is built from TRBV2 and TRBJ2-1; weak D call: TRBD2 (6 bases). Trimming took 5 bases from V and 0 from J, leaving 8 bases between them. Germline CDR1 reads SNHLY; CDR2 reads FYNNEI. The CDR3 is made up of 14 amino acids. This CDR3 is CASSKLASYNEQFF. As DNA, the CDR3 is TGTGCCAGCAGTAAACTAGCCTCCTACAATGAGCAGTTCTTC.

The J gene is TRBJ2-7, the V gene TRBV5-1; 10 bases map to TRBD2. V dropped 4 bases and J dropped 7; count of bases not matched to a gene: 17. Germline CDR1 and CDR2: SGHRS and YFSETQ. The CDR3 sequence is 17 residues long. The CDR3 region is CASSPNVVLAGEGEQYF. In DNA form, the CDR3 reads TGCGCCAGCAGCCCGAATGTTGTCCTAGCGGGAGAGGGAGAGCAGTACTTC.

This sequence joins TRBV19 and TRBJ1-4; tentatively, D is TRBD1 (6 bases). Germline V gene lookup returns CDR1 LNHDA and CDR2 SQIVND (reference sequence). V lost 3 bases and J 0 bases, leaving 8 bases between the germline ends. The length of the CDR3 is 15 residues. The CDR3 protein is CASSMGAATNEKLFF. The CDR3, as DNA: TGTGCCAGTAGTATGGGGGCCGCAACTAATGAAAAACTGTTTTTT.

The chain employs TRBV10-1 and TRBJ2-3; 7 bases agree with TRBD2. Germline lookup yields CDR1 WNHNN and CDR2 SYGVQD (reference sequence). The CDR3 covers 13 residues. V was clipped by 6 bases and J by 3 bases; unmatched bases: 3. This CDR3 is CASSDGGTDTQYF. CDR3 DNA: TGCGCCAGCAGCGACGGGGGGACAGATACGCAGTATTTT.

The rearrangement links TRBV28 to TRBJ1-6; 12 bases are a match to TRBD1. V dropped 5 bases and J dropped 8; count of bases not matched to a gene: 13. Germline CDR1 and CDR2: MDHEN and SYDVKM. This CDR3 is 18 amino acids long. The CDR3 nucleotides are TGTGCCAGCAGTGCCGGGACAGGGGGCGCGGGCGGTGATTCACCCCTCCACTTT. Encoded protein: CASSAGTGGAGGDSPLHF.

The CDR3 loop reads CASSLMGGNEQFF. CDR3 coding DNA: TGTGCCAGCAGCTTAATGGGGGGCAATGAGCAGTTCTTC. This chain joins TRBV7-6 and TRBJ2-1, with a possible D match to TRBD2 (6 bases). Trimming removed 2 bases from V and 6 bases from J, with 8 bases in between. The CDR3 length is 13 residues. Germline CDR1 is SGHVS and CDR2 is FNYEAQ.

The rearrangement links TRBV18 to TRBJ2-3, with 10 bases that match TRBD2. CDR1 KGHSH and CDR2 LQKENI come from the germline V gene. This CDR3 is 15 amino acids long. V lost 5 bases, J lost 1 base, and 3 bases stayed unmatched. The CDR3 is CASSAGTSGTDTQYF. The CDR3 DNA reads TGTGCCAGCTCAGCGGGGACTAGCGGCACAGATACGCAGTATTTT.

The chain has TRBV5-1 and TRBJ2-3; D might be TRBD2 (6 bases). The length of the CDR3 is 14 residues. Germline values: CDR1 SGHRS, CDR2 YFSETQ. Trimming removed 4 bases from V and 0 bases from J, with 9 bases in between. The CDR3, as DNA: TGCGCCAGCAGCGCGCGGGGTAGCACAGATACGCAGTATTTT. Translation gives CASSARGSTDTQYF.

The chain recombines TRBV6-2 or TRBV6-3 with TRBJ2-5; 8 bases map to TRBD2. The CDR3 consists of 18 residues. V lost 0 bases and J lost 4; bases outside the gene matches: 13. The germline V gene has CDR1 MNHEY and CDR2 SVGEGT. The CDR3 spells CASSYSLAGGSRPETQYF. CDR3 sequence (DNA): TGTGCCAGCAGTTACTCGTTGGCGGGAGGATCCCGACCAGAGACCCAGTACTTC.

V gene TRBV5-5 combines with J gene TRBJ2-1; 9 bases are a match to TRBD2. This CDR3 region has 16 residues. Germline values: CDR1 SGHKS, CDR2 YYEKEE (reference sequence). Losses at the gene ends were 1 base for V and 7 bases for J; bases not matched to a gene: 9. CDR3 sequence reads: CASSLSAGTSSNEQFF. CDR3 nucleotide sequence: TGTGCCAGCAGCTTGTCGGCCGGGACTAGCTCAAATGAGCAGTTCTTC.

This chain joins TRBV9 and TRBJ1-1, with D uncertain. The CDR3 is made up of 16 amino acids. The germline V and J ends were trimmed by 0 bases and 1 base, with 13 bases remaining between them. CDR1 SGDLS and CDR2 YYNGEE come from the germline V gene. The CDR3 spells CASSVVRSGTNTEAFF. CDR3 DNA sequence: TGTGCCAGCAGCGTAGTACGCTCAGGCACGAACACTGAAGCTTTCTTT.

J is TRBJ2-1 and V is TRBV5-8, with D hard to call. Germline CDR1 reads SGHTS; CDR2 reads YDEGEE. Trimming removed 1 base from V and 9 bases from J, with 11 bases in between. The CDR3 is 13 residues long. The CDR3 spells CASSLLRLGEQFF. The DNA for the CDR3 is TGTGCCAGCAGCTTGTTGCGGCTGGGTGAGCAGTTCTTC.

CDR3 protein: CASSLGQGRRDIQYF. CDR3 DNA: TGTGCCAGCAGCTTAGGACAGGGGCGAAGAGACATTCAGTACTTC. The gene calls are TRBV5-8 and TRBJ2-4; TRBD1 matches at 9 bases. This CDR3 is 15 amino acids long. Trimming took 2 bases from V and 8 from J; bases not matched to a gene: 8. Germline lookup yields CDR1 SGHTS and CDR2 YDEGEE. Based on the CDR3 plus reference TRBV5-8 and TRBJ2-4, the full variable domain is EAGVTQSPTHLIKTRGQQATLRCSPISGHTSVYWYQQALGLGLQFLLWYDEGEERNRGNFPPRFSGRQFPNYSSELNVNALELEDSALYLCASSLGQGRRDIQYFGAGTRLSVL.